This T cell receptor (beta chain) was recovered during a study of T cells in tumors after PD-1 blockade. Study as a whole: Prior checkpoint blockade, systemic immunosuppressant use, or anti-cancer therapy within 4 weeks excluded patients.

Profiled with immunoSEQ multiplex PCR; TCRdb holds only in-frame clones, not every one. The repertoire holds some 43,000 clones, with over 70% as singletons. Findings and caveats of the study: Peripheral recruitment is suggested, as some novel exhausted tumor clones were in pre-treatment blood.

On this clone: Its antigen is not identified.

Tumor or blood genomic DNA was sequenced, with inputs of about 616 ng to 6,004 ng. Deletions cut 7 bases from V and 4 bases from J, with 11 bases between. CDR3 length: 12 residues. Germline V gene data show CDR1 as MDHEN and CDR2 as SYDVKM. The material was PBMCs, obtained before anti-PD-1 treatment. The chain combines TRBV28 with TRBJ2-7, with D perhaps TRBD1 (5 bases). This clonotype originated in a human donor with basal cell carcinoma. CDR3 in amino acids: CASNQKGYEQYF. The CDR3 nucleotides are TGTGCCAGCAACCAGAAGGGGTACGAGCAGTACTTC.